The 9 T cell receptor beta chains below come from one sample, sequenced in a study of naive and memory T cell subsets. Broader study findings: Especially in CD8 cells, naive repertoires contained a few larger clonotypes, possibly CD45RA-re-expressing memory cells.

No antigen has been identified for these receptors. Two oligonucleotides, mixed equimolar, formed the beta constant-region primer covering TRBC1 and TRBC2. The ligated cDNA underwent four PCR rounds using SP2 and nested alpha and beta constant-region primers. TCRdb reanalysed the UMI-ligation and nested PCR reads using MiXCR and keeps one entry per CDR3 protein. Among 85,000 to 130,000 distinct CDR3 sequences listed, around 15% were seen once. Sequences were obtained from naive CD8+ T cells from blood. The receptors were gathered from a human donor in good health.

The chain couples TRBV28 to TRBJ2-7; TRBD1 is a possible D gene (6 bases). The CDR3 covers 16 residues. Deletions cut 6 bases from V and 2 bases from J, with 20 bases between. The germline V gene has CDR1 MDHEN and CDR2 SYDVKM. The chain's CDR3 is CASSNSTRTVAYEQYF. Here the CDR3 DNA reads TGTGCCAGCAGCAACTCAACTAGGACAGTTGCCTACGAGCAGTACTTC.

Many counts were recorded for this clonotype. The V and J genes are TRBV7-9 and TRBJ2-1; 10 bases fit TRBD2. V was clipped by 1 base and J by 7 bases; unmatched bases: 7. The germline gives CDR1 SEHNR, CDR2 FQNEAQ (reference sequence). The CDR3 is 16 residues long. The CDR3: CASSLDSAGGGNEQFF. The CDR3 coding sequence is TGTGCCAGCAGCTTAGATTCAGCGGGAGGGGGAAATGAGCAGTTCTTC.

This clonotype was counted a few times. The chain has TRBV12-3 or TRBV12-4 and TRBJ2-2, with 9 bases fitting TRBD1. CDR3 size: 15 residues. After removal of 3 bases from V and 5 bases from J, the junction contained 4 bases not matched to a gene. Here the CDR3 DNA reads TGTGCCAGCAGTTTGGGGGACAGGGTGACCGGGGAGCTGTTTTTT. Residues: CASSLGDRVTGELFF.

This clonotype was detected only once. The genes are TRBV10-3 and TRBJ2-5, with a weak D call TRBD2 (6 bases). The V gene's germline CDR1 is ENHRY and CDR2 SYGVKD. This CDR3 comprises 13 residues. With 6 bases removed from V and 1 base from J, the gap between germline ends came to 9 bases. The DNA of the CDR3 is TGTGCCATCAGGTCGGGGGTCCAAGAGACCCAGTACTTC. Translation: CAIRSGVQETQYF.

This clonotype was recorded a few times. The chain's CDR3 is CASSFAGGGNQPQHF. CDR3 DNA: TGTGCCAGCAGTTTCGCAGGGGGAGGCAATCAGCCCCAGCATTTT. The chain joins TRBV12-3 or TRBV12-4 to TRBJ1-5; 7 bases line up with TRBD1. The CDR3 has 15 residues. V lost 3 bases, J lost 2 bases, and 4 bases stayed unmatched.

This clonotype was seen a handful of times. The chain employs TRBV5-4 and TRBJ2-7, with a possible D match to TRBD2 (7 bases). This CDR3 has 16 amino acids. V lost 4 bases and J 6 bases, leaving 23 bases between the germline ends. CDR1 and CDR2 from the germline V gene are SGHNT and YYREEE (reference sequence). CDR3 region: CASSPDRGAVGTEQYF. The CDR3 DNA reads TGTGCCAGCAGCCCGGATCGGGGGGCGGTCGGTACCGAGCAGTACTTC.

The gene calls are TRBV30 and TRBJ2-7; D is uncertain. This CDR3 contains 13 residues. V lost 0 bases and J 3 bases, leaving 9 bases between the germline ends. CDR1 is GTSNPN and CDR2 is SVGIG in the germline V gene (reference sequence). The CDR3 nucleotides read TGTGCCTGGAGTGTAGTACAGATCTACGAGCAGTACTTC. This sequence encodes CAWSVVQIYEQYF.

The CDR3 DNA reads TGTGCCAGCAGTTACCTAGCGGGAGGGCCATCGCGCGGTAATGAGCAGTTCTTC. This sequence encodes CASSYLAGGPSRGNEQFF. V gene TRBV6-5 combines with J gene TRBJ2-1, with TRBD2 matching over 12 bases. The CDR3 is 18 amino acids. V was pared by 2 bases and J by 7 bases, with 12 bases of the junction left unmatched. CDR1 and CDR2 (germline): MNHEY, SVGAGI.

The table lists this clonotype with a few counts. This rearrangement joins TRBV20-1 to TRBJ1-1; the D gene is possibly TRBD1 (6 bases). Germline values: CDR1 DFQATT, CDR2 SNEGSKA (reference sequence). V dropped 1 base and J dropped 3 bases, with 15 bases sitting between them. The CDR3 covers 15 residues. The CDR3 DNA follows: TGCAGTGCTAGAGCTCGCCGGGACATTTACACTGAAGCTTTCTTT. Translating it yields CSARARRDIYTEAFF.